The following is a T cell receptor (beta chain) sequence with its context. J gave up 1 base and V 4 bases, and 2 bases lay outside the gene matches. The CDR3 is 14 amino acids. Germline V gives CDR1 SGHRS, CDR2 YFSETQ. Here immunoSEQ multiplex PCR was the method, and the copy in TCRdb shows in-frame clones only, minus some. The data show around 2.1 million clones, about 94% seen once. The sample originates from a study of shared clonotypes between healthy human individuals. The receptor was isolated from a man younger than 35 in good health. The chain is built from TRBV5-1 and TRBJ1-3, with 7 bases that match TRBD1. Sequencing was carried out using naive CD4+ T cells sorted from blood. Subset reported: CD45RA+ positively selected. The DNA for the CDR3 is TGCGCCAGCAGCGTACAGGGGTCTGGAAACACCATATATTTT. Its translation: CASSVQGSGNTIYF.